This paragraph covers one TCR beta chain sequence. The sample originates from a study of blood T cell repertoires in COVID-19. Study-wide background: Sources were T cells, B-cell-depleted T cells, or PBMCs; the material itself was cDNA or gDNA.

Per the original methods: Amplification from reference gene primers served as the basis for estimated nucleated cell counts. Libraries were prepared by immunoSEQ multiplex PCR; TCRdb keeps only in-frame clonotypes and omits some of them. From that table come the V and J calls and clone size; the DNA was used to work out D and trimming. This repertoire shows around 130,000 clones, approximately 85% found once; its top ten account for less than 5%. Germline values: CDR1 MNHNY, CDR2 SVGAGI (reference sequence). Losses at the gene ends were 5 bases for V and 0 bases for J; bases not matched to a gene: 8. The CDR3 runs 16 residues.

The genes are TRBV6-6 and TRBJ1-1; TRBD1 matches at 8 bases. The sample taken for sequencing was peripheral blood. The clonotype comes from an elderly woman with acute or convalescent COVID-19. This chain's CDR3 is CASSHRRTGLNTEAFF. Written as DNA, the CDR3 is TGTGCCAGCAGTCATAGAAGGACAGGGCTGAACACTGAAGCTTTCTTT.